What follows are 18 T cell receptor beta chains derived from one specimen sequenced in a study of naive and memory T cell subsets. Findings of the study overall: Naive repertoires, especially CD8, held a few larger clonotypes, possibly memory cells re-expressing CD45RA.

An equimolar mix of two oligonucleotides served as the beta constant-region primer for TRBC1 and TRBC2. Nested alpha and beta constant-region primers with the SP2 primer drove four PCR rounds on ligated cDNA. MiXCR, applied by TCRdb to the UMI-ligation and nested PCR reads, yields one record per CDR3 protein. The sample yields tens of thousands of distinct CDR3 sequences, 10% to 12% seen once. These receptors have no identified antigens. The sample consisted of naive CD4+ T cells from blood. Receptors originate from a human donor in good health.

This clonotype was counted ten times or more. The rearrangement joins TRBV15 to TRBJ1-5; the D gene is possibly TRBD1 (6 bases). Germline loops: CDR1 LNHNV, CDR2 YYDKDF (reference sequence). The V end was cut by 0 bases, the J end by 8 bases, with 14 bases between. This CDR3 spans 15 amino acids. The CDR3 loop is CATSRDQDSREPQHF. DNA of the CDR3: TGTGCCACCAGCAGAGATCAGGACAGTCGAGAGCCCCAGCATTTT. The full variable domain, in which reference TRBV15 and TRBJ1-5 provide the parts outside the CDR3, is DAMVIQNPRYQVTQFGKPVTLSCSQTLNHNVMYWYQQKSSQAPKLLFHYYDKDFNNEADTPDNFQSRRPNTSFCFLDIRSPGLGDTAMYLCATSRDQDSREPQHFGDGTRLSIL.

This clonotype has ten or more counts. The rearrangement links TRBV4-3 to TRBJ1-1; TRBD1 matches at 7 bases. The CDR3 consists of 15 residues. V dropped 1 base and J dropped 1; count of bases not matched to a gene: 3. Germline CDR1 LGHNA, CDR2 YSLEER. CDR3 DNA sequence: TGCGCCAGCAGCCAAGCCGACAGGGAGAACACTGAAGCTTTCTTT. It specifies CASSQADRENTEAFF.

V is TRBV12-3 or TRBV12-4 and J is TRBJ1-4; D call uncertain. This CDR3 has 14 amino acids. V was clipped by 4 bases and J by 2 bases, with 8 bases between them. The CDR3 here is CASSSLGTNEKLFF. CDR3 coding DNA: TGTGCCAGCAGTTCTTTGGGTACTAATGAAAAACTGTTTTTT.

The chain couples TRBV10-3 to TRBJ2-1; 11 nucleotides align to TRBD2. The V and J ends lost 2 bases and 14 bases, in that order; junction bases with no gene match: 8. Germline V gene lookup returns CDR1 ENHRY and CDR2 SYGVKD. The CDR3 consists of 14 residues. CDR3 nucleotides: TGTGCCATCAGTGAGACTAGCGGGGGCCCCCTGAAGTTCTTC. Its translation is CAISETSGGPLKFF.

V usage is TRBV7-2 and J usage is TRBJ2-3; 12 positions match TRBD2. The CDR3 is made up of 17 amino acids. Germline lookup yields CDR1 SGHTA and CDR2 FQGNSA. V shed 1 base, J shed 0 bases, and the junction held 2 bases outside the gene matches. CDR3: CASSLVGTSGSTDTQYF. CDR3 nucleotides: TGTGCCAGCAGCTTAGTTGGGACTAGCGGGAGCACAGATACGCAGTATTTT.

V is TRBV12-3 or TRBV12-4 and J is TRBJ2-7; no firm D call. The CDR3 runs 13 residues. V gave up 5 bases and J gave up 2 bases, with 10 bases separating them. The CDR3 sequence is CASSLINAYEQYF. Written as DNA, the CDR3 is TGTGCCAGCAGTCTTATAAACGCCTACGAGCAGTACTTC.

J is TRBJ1-5 and V is TRBV12-3 or TRBV12-4, with D perhaps matching TRBD1 (5 bases). CDR3 length: 15 residues. V was trimmed by 1 base and J by 0 bases, leaving 7 bases between them. The CDR3 DNA sequence: TGTGCCAGCAGTTTAGGACAGCCTAGCAATCAGCCCCAGCATTTT. Amino acid sequence: CASSLGQPSNQPQHF.

This clonotype appeared many times. The chain couples TRBV15 to TRBJ2-5; no clear D gene. Deletions cut 1 base from V and 2 bases from J, with 8 bases between. Germline assignment: CDR1 LNHNV and CDR2 YYDKDF (reference sequence). This CDR3 is 14 amino acids long. This chain's CDR3 is CATSRGPVQETQYF. CDR3 in DNA: TGTGCCACCAGCAGAGGCCCAGTACAAGAGACCCAGTACTTC.

Here the CDR3 reads CASSDGGKGLREQFF. DNA for the CDR3: TGTGCCAGCAGTGATGGGGGCAAGGGCCTCAGGGAGCAGTTCTTC. The chain recombines TRBV28 with TRBJ2-1, with D possibly TRBD1 on 6 matching bases. Germline loops: CDR1 MDHEN, CDR2 SYDVKM. The CDR3 sequence is 15 residues long. The ends were cut back, 5 bases at V and 10 bases at J, with 21 bases in the middle.

Of note for this clonotype: A much more abundant neighbour one base away suggests this may be a read error. The chain carries TRBV13 and TRBJ2-7; a possible D gene is TRBD2 (7 bases). Germline CDR1 is PRHDT and CDR2 is FYEKMQ (reference sequence). The CDR3 loop spans 14 amino acids. Trimming took off 4 bases at V and 5 bases at J, with 15 bases between the two ends. CDR3 region: CASSSTRGAHEQYF. The CDR3 nucleotides are TGTGCCAGCAGCTCTACTCGGGGGGCCCACGAGCAGTACTTC.

In its sample, this clonotype was seen many times. The chain uses TRBV12-3 or TRBV12-4 and TRBJ2-3; the match to TRBD2 covers 14 bases. V shed 1 base, J shed 3 bases, and the junction held 6 bases outside the gene matches. This CDR3 comprises 18 residues. The CDR3 region has the DNA TGTGCCAGCAGTTTAGATGGACTAGCGGGAGGATGGACAGATACGCAGTATTTT. It specifies CASSLDGLAGGWTDTQYF.

In its sample, this clonotype was seen many times. The CDR3 DNA sequence: TGTGCCAGCAGCCAACCGGGACTAAAATCGATAGAGCAGTTCTTC. It encodes CASSQPGLKSIEQFF. The rearrangement links TRBV7-9 to TRBJ2-1; 7 nucleotides match TRBD2. The CDR3 has 15 residues. The V gene end was trimmed by 5 bases and the J gene end by 10 bases; junction bases not matched to a gene: 14. Germline lookup yields CDR1 SEHNR and CDR2 FQNEAQ (reference sequence).

This chain uses TRBV3-1 with TRBJ2-1, with 10 bases that match TRBD1. CDR1 and CDR2 from the germline V gene are LGHDT and YNNKEL (reference sequence). This CDR3 has 15 amino acids. The trim removed 4 bases at V and 5 bases at J, leaving 5 bases unmatched. The CDR3 here is CASSRSGQGNNEQFF. The CDR3 DNA is TGTGCCAGCAGCCGGTCGGGACAGGGGAACAATGAGCAGTTCTTC.

V gene TRBV4-3 combines with J gene TRBJ2-1, with 8 bases lining up with TRBD2. The CDR3 runs 14 residues. Germline CDR1 LGHNA, CDR2 YSLEER. Unmatched junction bases numbered 14, after V lost 7 bases and J lost 12 bases. CDR3 bases: TGCGCCAGCACCTTGGGACTAGGAGCTGGGGTGCAGTTCTTC. Protein: CASTLGLGAGVQFF.

This chain uses TRBV20-1 with TRBJ2-5; 8 bases agree with TRBD2. CDR1 and CDR2 from the germline V gene are DFQATT and SNEGSKA (reference sequence). The CDR3 has 14 amino acids. V lost 5 bases to trimming and J lost 5 bases; unmatched junction nucleotides: 10. The CDR3 DNA reads TGCAGTGCTCCGGGGACTAGTGTTGTTGAGACCCAGTACTTC. The encoded protein is CSAPGTSVVETQYF.

Many counts were recorded for this clonotype. The chain joins TRBV4-3 to TRBJ2-1; D is ambiguous. The germline V gene encodes CDR1 LGHNA and CDR2 YSLEER. Trimming removed 1 base from V and 9 bases from J, with 19 bases in between. This CDR3 has 16 residues. The CDR3 nucleotides are TGCGCCAGCAGCCAAGTTCTAGGAATAGAGTTTGGTGAGCAGTTCTTC. Translated: CASSQVLGIEFGEQFF.

The V gene is TRBV28, the J gene TRBJ2-7; no clear D. The CDR3 sequence is 11 residues long. V lost 1 base to trimming and J lost 12 bases, with 10 bases between them. The V gene's germline CDR1 is MDHEN and CDR2 SYDVKM. The CDR3 sequence: CASSLLLDRYF. The CDR3 nucleotides read TGTGCCAGCAGTTTATTACTGGATCGGTACTTC.

This clonotype has a count of ten or more. V is TRBV5-4 and J is TRBJ2-1, with 8 bases fitting TRBD2. Germline V gene lookup returns CDR1 SGHNT and CDR2 YYREEE (reference sequence). V was pared by 0 bases and J by 3 bases, with 2 bases of the junction left unmatched. The CDR3 is made up of 15 amino acids. This CDR3 reads CASSLVAGSYNEQFF. CDR3 bases: TGTGCCAGCAGCTTGGTAGCGGGAAGCTACAATGAGCAGTTCTTC.